This TCR beta chain emerged from a study of CD8 T cells in ankylosing spondylitis. V was trimmed by 3 bases and J by 9 bases, leaving 12 bases between them. The germline V gene encodes CDR1 SQVTM and CDR2 ANQGSEA. CDR3 length: 12 amino acids. TCRdb called the 5' RACE reads again in MiXCR, with one record for every CDR3 protein. This sample has 150,000 to 200,000 distinct CDR3 sequences; roughly 18% occur once, and the top ten carry roughly 4%. This clonotype has more than one count but fewer than ten. Sequences were obtained from blood, either unsorted or a sorted T cell fraction (not recorded which). The chain is built from TRBV29-1 and TRBJ2-1, with no clear D. The sequence was collected from a male donor aged 5 to 30 with ankylosing spondylitis or in good health (not recorded which). CDR3: CSVERWEGEQFF. CDR3 coding DNA: TGCAGCGTTGAGCGGTGGGAAGGTGAGCAGTTCTTC.